These 23 T cell receptor beta chains originate from one sample sequenced in a study of shared clonotypes between healthy human individuals. TCRdb keeps only in-frame clones here, not all; method: immunoSEQ multiplex PCR. The table shows approximately 1.1 million clones, with about 84% occurring only once. Sequencing used memory CD4+ T cells from PBMCs. Subset meaning: CD45RA-negative fraction. The receptor set was obtained from a man aged 18 to 35 in good health. Some clones in this sample may be carry-over from other donors' samples.

V and J are TRBV7-8 and TRBJ2-1, with unresolved D. CDR3 size: 16 residues. Trimming left V 6 bases short and J 1 base short, with 16 bases between. The germline gives CDR1 SGHVS, CDR2 FQNEAQ. This chain's CDR3 is CASSSPGDPSYNEQFF. CDR3 sequence (DNA): TGTGCCAGCAGTTCCCCTGGCGATCCGTCCTACAATGAGCAGTTCTTC.

The V and J genes are TRBV7-2 and TRBJ2-7; a weak D match, TRBD2 (6 bases). Trimming took 3 bases from V and 2 from J, leaving 11 bases between them. The CDR3 is 14 amino acids. Per germline, CDR1 SGHTA and CDR2 FQGNSA. The CDR3, as DNA: TGTGCCAGCAGCTTCGCGAGACTAGCCTACGAGCAGTACTTC. Translated: CASSFARLAYEQYF.

The count of this clone is one. Other DNA sequences in this sample translate to the same CDR3. The CDR3 loop reads CASSDGTVQETQYF. The DNA of the CDR3 is TGCGCCAGCAGCGACGGGACAGTCCAAGAGACCCAGTACTTC. The rearrangement uses TRBV5-1 and TRBJ2-5, with TRBD1 identical over 7 bases. J lost 1 base, V lost 4 bases, and 4 bases had no gene match. The CDR3 spans 14 residues. The V gene's germline CDR1 is SGHRS and CDR2 YFSETQ.

V usage is TRBV2 and J usage is TRBJ2-1, with D possibly being TRBD2 (6 bases). CDR3 size: 14 residues. The V gene's germline CDR1 is SNHLY and CDR2 FYNNEI. Deletions cut 5 bases from V and 4 bases from J, with 12 bases between. The CDR3 DNA reads as TGTGCCAGCAGTTCACCCGGGAGATACAATGAGCAGTTCTTC. Its translation: CASSSPGRYNEQFF.

In the case of this clone: The sample holds other DNA sequences that translate to the same CDR3. This rearrangement joins TRBV6-1 to TRBJ2-7, with TRBD1 matching 9 bases. Germline assignment: CDR1 MNHNS and CDR2 SASEGT. The CDR3 consists of 15 residues. Trimming took 2 bases from V and 2 from J; bases not matched to a gene: 4. The CDR3 DNA reads TGTGCCAGCAGTGAAAGACAGGGGGGACCCTACGAGCAGTACTTC. Translating gives CASSERQGGPYEQYF.

V and J are TRBV6-1 and TRBJ1-2; D gene uncertain. Germline values: CDR1 MNHNS, CDR2 SASEGT. This CDR3 is built from 14 residues. The ends were cut back, 6 bases at V and 8 bases at J, with 19 bases in the middle. As DNA, the CDR3 is TGTGCCAGCAGCCTGAGGACCGCAGAAACGGGCTACACCTTC. Amino acids: CASSLRTAETGYTF.

Remarks on this clone: Other DNA sequences in this specimen translate into the identical CDR3. This chain connects TRBV30 to TRBJ1-5; a weak D match, TRBD1 (5 bases). The germline V gene encodes CDR1 GTSNPN and CDR2 SVGIG (reference sequence). The CDR3 has 13 amino acids. Deletions cut 2 bases from V and 4 bases from J, with 9 bases between. The CDR3 reads CAWSLDSNQPQHF. For the CDR3, the DNA is TGTGCCTGGAGTTTAGACAGTAATCAGCCCCAGCATTTT.

The gene calls are TRBV7-6 and TRBJ2-7; 9 nucleotides align to TRBD1. The CDR3 sequence is 16 residues long. V shed 4 bases and J 7 bases; nucleotides not matched to a gene: 14. Germline V gene lookup returns CDR1 SGHVS and CDR2 FNYEAQ. DNA of the CDR3: TGTGCCAGCAGCTCGCAGCAACAGGGGGCCTCGGGTGAGCAGTACTTC. Its translation is CASSSQQQGASGEQYF.

The V gene is TRBV19, the J gene TRBJ2-7; D is undetermined. Per germline, CDR1 LNHDA and CDR2 SQIVND (reference sequence). V lost 4 bases and J 0 bases, leaving 10 bases between the germline ends. The CDR3 is 14 amino acids. The CDR3 loop is CASSRNSFSYEQYF. The CDR3 nucleotides are TGTGCCAGTAGTAGAAACAGCTTCTCCTACGAGCAGTACTTC.

This clone was counted between two and nine times. This chain connects TRBV5-4 to TRBJ2-5, with D unclear. The germline gives CDR1 SGHNT, CDR2 YYREEE (reference sequence). V lost 1 base and J 0 bases, leaving 7 bases between the germline ends. The CDR3 covers 14 residues. The DNA of the CDR3 is TGTGCCAGCAGCTTGATTTCTAACCAAGAGACCCAGTACTTC. This translates into CASSLISNQETQYF.

This clone appeared a single time. The gene calls are TRBV27 and TRBJ2-1, with 8 positions matching TRBD1. The CDR3 runs to 16 residues. Germline loops: CDR1 MNHEY, CDR2 SMNVEV (reference sequence). V shed 3 bases and J 3 bases; nucleotides not matched to a gene: 7. The CDR3 region has the DNA TGTGCCAGCAGTTTCTGGGACAGGCTTGACTACAATGAGCAGTTCTTC. Translation: CASSFWDRLDYNEQFF.

The J gene is TRBJ1-1, the V gene TRBV6-6; D is ambiguous. The CDR3 runs to 13 residues. Trimming shortened V by 10 bases and J by 1 base, and 13 bases separated the two germline ends. Germline CDR1 reads MNHNY; CDR2 reads SVGAGI (reference sequence). This CDR3 is CATTPRGNTEAFF. As DNA, the CDR3 is TGTGCCACCACCCCCCGAGGGAACACTGAAGCTTTCTTT.

V is TRBV5-6 and J is TRBJ2-3; no clear D. This CDR3 spans 14 amino acids. Germline CDR1 is SGHDT and CDR2 is YYEEEE. Trimming removed 3 bases at V and 3 bases at J, with 11 bases between. The CDR3: CASSWTYGTDTQYF. The CDR3 nucleotides are TGTGCCAGCAGCTGGACGTATGGAACAGATACGCAGTATTTT. The full variable domain, its missing parts supplied by reference TRBV5-6 and TRBJ2-3, is DAGVTQSPTHLIKTRGQQVTLRCSPKSGHDTVSWYQQALGQGPQFIFQYYEEEERQRGNFPDRFSGHQFPNYSSELNVNALLLGDSALYLCASSWTYGTDTQYFGPGTRLTVL.

This sequence joins TRBV2 and TRBJ2-1; D assignment may be TRBD1 or TRBD2 (5 bases each). Germline V lookup: CDR1 SNHLY, CDR2 FYNNEI. The CDR3 is 15 residues long. V lost 10 bases, J lost 5 bases, and 21 bases lay in between. The CDR3 bases are TGTGCCACCAGCATGGGGGAGAGGAGTGACAATGAGCAGTTCTTC. Its protein product is CATSMGERSDNEQFF.

The chain couples TRBV28 to TRBJ1-2, with D possibly being TRBD1 (5 bases). Deletions cut 7 bases from V and 5 bases from J, with 20 bases between. Germline CDR1 reads MDHEN; CDR2 reads SYDVKM. This CDR3 is built from 15 residues. Here the CDR3 reads CASTLSLAGRYGYTF. The CDR3 region has the DNA TGTGCCAGCACCTTAAGTCTTGCAGGGCGGTATGGCTACACCTTC.

This chain uses TRBV28 with TRBJ2-5, with a weak D call TRBD1 (5 bases). The CDR3 is 15 residues long. V lost 7 bases, J lost 2 bases, and 17 bases lay in between. Germline V gene lookup returns CDR1 MDHEN and CDR2 SYDVKM. The CDR3 is CASTRTRTTQETQYF. In DNA form, the CDR3 reads TGTGCCAGCACTCGAACCAGGACAACTCAAGAGACCCAGTACTTC.

This chain links TRBV18 with TRBJ1-1; D gene ambiguous. Germline V lookup: CDR1 KGHSH, CDR2 LQKENI. The length of the CDR3 is 14 residues. Trimming left V 2 bases short and J 1 base short, with 8 bases between. The CDR3 loop reads CASSPVPENTEAFF. The CDR3 bases are TGTGCCAGCTCACCAGTTCCAGAGAACACTGAAGCTTTCTTT.

This chain links TRBV29-1 with TRBJ1-5; D call uncertain. The germline V gene encodes CDR1 SQVTM and CDR2 ANQGSEA. The CDR3 contains 14 residues. V lost 7 bases to trimming and J lost 0 bases, with 13 bases between them. The chain's CDR3 is CSARTGYSNQPQHF. The CDR3 DNA sequence: TGCAGCGCCCGGACCGGCTATAGCAATCAGCCCCAGCATTTT.

This clone occurred once. The V and J genes are TRBV13 and TRBJ2-7; 8 bases fit TRBD1. V lost 1 base to trimming and J lost 1 base; unmatched junction nucleotides: 3. Germline CDR1 reads PRHDT; CDR2 reads FYEKMQ (reference sequence). The CDR3 sequence is 15 residues long. The CDR3 region has the DNA TGTGCCAGCAGCTTAGCCAGGGGGCGATCCTACGAGCAGTACTTC. This encodes CASSLARGRSYEQYF.

The chain uses TRBV5-6 and TRBJ2-3; D may be TRBD1 (6 bases). The germline CDR1 and CDR2 sequences are SGHDT and YYEEEE. V dropped 0 bases and J dropped 1 base, with 9 bases sitting between them. The CDR3 is made up of 15 amino acids. CDR3 sequence (DNA): TGTGCCAGCAGCTTGGGTTACAGGGGCACAGATACGCAGTATTTT. This gives the protein CASSLGYRGTDTQYF.

V is TRBV7-2 and J is TRBJ2-3; D possibly corresponds to TRBD2 (6 bases). V lost 1 base and J 12 bases, leaving 14 bases between the germline ends. Germline CDR1 SGHTA, CDR2 FQGNSA. The CDR3 is 13 residues long. CDR3 DNA: TGTGCCAGCAGCTTAGAAGGAGGGCGGCAACAGTATTTT. Translation gives CASSLEGGRQQYF.

This clone was observed a few times. The CDR3 DNA follows: TGTGCCAGCAGCTTGTCCCGCCGGGAGCTGTTTTTT. It specifies CASSLSRRELFF. J is TRBJ2-2 and V is TRBV7-3; D ambiguous. The CDR3 is 12 residues long. Germline V lookup: CDR1 SGHTA, CDR2 FQGTGA. The V end lost 3 bases, the J end lost 9 bases, and 8 bases lay between the germline ends.

This clone was recorded only once. A far larger clone is one base from this, pointing to a likely read error. Other nucleotide sequences in the sample specify the same CDR3. The V gene is TRBV2, the J gene TRBJ1-1; unclear D gene. Germline CDR1 SNHLY, CDR2 FYNNEI. There are 11 residues in the CDR3. Trimming stripped 6 bases from V and 5 bases from J, with 7 bases between. This chain's CDR3 is CASRRNTEAFF. The CDR3 DNA follows: TGTGCCAGCAGGAGGAATACTGAAGCTTTCTTT.